This T cell receptor beta chain was identified in a study of blood T cell repertoires in COVID-19. Study context: Sites in the United States, Italy and Spain provided acute and convalescent COVID-19 samples. Sources were T cells, B-cell-depleted T cells, or PBMCs; the material itself was cDNA or gDNA.

CDR3 length: 15 residues. Looked up from germline, CDR1 is SGHRS and CDR2 is YFSETQ. Trimming shortened V by 4 bases and J by 5 bases, and 17 bases separated the two germline ends. In the original processing: For nucleated cells, counts were estimated from reference gene primer amplification. Measured with immunoSEQ multiplex PCR; TCRdb has only the in-frame clones, and not every one. V and J calls and clone size follow that table, whereas D and trimming were derived from the DNA. The table has about 33,000 clones, 80% to 90% seen once. This receptor was identified in a woman of 80 years or more with active or convalescent COVID-19. Material for sequencing was peripheral blood. The rearrangement joins TRBV5-1 to TRBJ2-3; weak D call: TRBD1 (7 bases). The CDR3 bases are TGCGCCAGCAGCAGCGGAGGGGGCAGGGTAGATACGCAGTATTTT. It is translated as CASSSGGGRVDTQYF.